This T cell receptor beta chain appears in the sequencing data of a study of brain T cells in children with intractable seizures (dated by TCRdb to the early 2020s). In the study overall: Resected brain tissue from 50 or so pediatric epilepsy surgery cases was initially screened for immune gene transcripts with a NanoString immunology panel. Among the approximately twelve selected surgery cases, pre-surgery blood was additionally sequenced for eight, leaving four cases with brain tissue only.

About this clone itself: Which antigen it targets is not known. Base quality data are lacking; no much larger clone is found one base away.

The immunoSEQ assay was used to generate TCR beta chain sequences from genomic DNA. From the authors' description of their analysis: CDR3 sequences not starting with the conserved framework cysteine at position 104 were manually removed. To get clonality, the normalized Shannon's Diversity Index was subtracted from one, giving values from 0 (maximal diversity) to 1 (oligoclonal). Differences in the frequency of the same CDR3 between samples, such as brain versus blood, were assessed with chi-squared comparison-of-proportions tests. Public clonotypes were found through immuneACCESS searches, while the VDJdb browser was used to judge similarity to known antiviral clonotypes. Drawn from immuneACCESS, this table holds only the in-frame rearrangements with V and J called that TCRdb kept. Clones are partly lost; checked studies trace under half to an unresolved V gene and leave the rest unexplained. That table supplies the V and J calls and clone size; D and trimming were determined from the DNA. This sample is represented by roughly 80,000 clones; 91% of them were singletons. Approximately 25% of the sample rests with the top ten.

V has 3 bases trimmed and J has 3 bases trimmed; junction bases matching no gene number 2. The CDR3 goes from the cysteine to the phenylalanine over 13 residues. The only DNA kept is the CDR3, 39 bases in frame from the first base. The germline V gene encodes CDR1 LNHNV and CDR2 YYDKDF (reference sequence). The time point label corresponds to: resected brain tissue, or blood drawn just prior to surgery. The surgery cases that showed the highest brain T cell transcript signatures were chosen for TCR beta chain sequencing of brain tissue, and of blood when it was available. Before surgery, patients had received at least one anti-epileptic drug. TCR-sequenced patients were children with drug-resistant epilepsy due to tuberous sclerosis complex, focal cortical dysplasia, Rasmussen encephalitis or hemimegalencephaly. Blood was drawn right before the epilepsy surgery. Bulk genomic DNA was extracted from unsorted brain tissue and whole blood with the Monarch genomic DNA purification kit.

On the study overall, not on this receptor specifically: Viral specificity was inferred solely from CDR3 sequence similarity, and the HCMV serostatus of the patients was not known. Sequencing depth differed between pre- and post-surgery blood, so clones missing from the pre-surgery sample may reflect undersampling.

This chain joins TRBV15 to TRBJ2-7; 7 of the junction bases match TRBD1. The specimen was peripheral blood, collected at surgery. The sequence came from a girl aged 2 to 10 with Rasmussen encephalitis and intractable seizures. The DNA sequence is as follows: TGTGCCACCAGCAGGGACAGGTACTACGAGCAGTACTTC. This encodes CATSRDRYYEQYF.